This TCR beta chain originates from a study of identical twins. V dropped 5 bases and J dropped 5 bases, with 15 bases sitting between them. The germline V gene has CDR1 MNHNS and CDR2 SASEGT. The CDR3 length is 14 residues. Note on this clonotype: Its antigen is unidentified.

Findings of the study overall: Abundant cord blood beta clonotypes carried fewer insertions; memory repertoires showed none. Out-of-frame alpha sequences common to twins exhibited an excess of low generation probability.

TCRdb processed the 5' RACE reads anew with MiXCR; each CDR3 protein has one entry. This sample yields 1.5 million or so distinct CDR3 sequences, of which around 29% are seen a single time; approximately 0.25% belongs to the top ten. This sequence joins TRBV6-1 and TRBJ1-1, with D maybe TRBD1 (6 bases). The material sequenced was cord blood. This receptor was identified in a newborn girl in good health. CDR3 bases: TGTGCCAGCAGTCGACAGGCCCCGGGGACTGAAGCTTTCTTT. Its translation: CASSRQAPGTEAFF.